Each of the 3 T cell receptor beta chains below was sequenced from the same sample in a study of cytomegalovirus exposure and HLA in healthy donors. Measured with immunoSEQ multiplex PCR; TCRdb has only the in-frame clones, and not every one. The table has hundreds of thousands of clones, around four fifths seen once; the top ten hold about 6%. Input material: PBMCs. These TCRs come from a woman in her late teens or twenties in good health and CMV-seronegative.

The gene calls are TRBV18 and TRBJ2-2, with 12 bases aligning to TRBD1. Per germline, CDR1 KGHSH and CDR2 LQKENI. Unmatched junction bases numbered 6, after V lost 3 bases and J lost 4 bases. CDR3 size: 17 residues. The CDR3, as DNA: TGTGCCAGCTCACCGGCCGGGACAGGGGGCGGCACCGGGGAGCTGTTTTTT. Protein: CASSPAGTGGGTGELFF.

V is TRBV15 and J is TRBJ1-1; tentative D call: TRBD1 (5 bases). V was trimmed by 3 bases and J by 6 bases, leaving 14 bases between them. Germline lookup yields CDR1 LNHNV and CDR2 YYDKDF (reference sequence). CDR3 size: 14 residues. CDR3 nucleotides: TGTGCCACCAGCAGGCCGGGACCCACGGCTGAAGCTTTCTTT. Translation: CATSRPGPTAEAFF. The full variable domain, completed using reference TRBV15 and TRBJ1-1, is DAMVIQNPRYQVTQFGKPVTLSCSQTLNHNVMYWYQQKSSQAPKLLFHYYDKDFNNEADTPDNFQSRRPNTSFCFLDIRSPGLGDTAMYLCATSRPGPTAEAFFGQGTRLTVV.

This rearrangement joins TRBV11-2 to TRBJ2-7; the D gene is possibly TRBD1 (6 bases). This CDR3 is built from 14 residues. Germline CDR1 SGHAT, CDR2 FQNNGV. V was shortened by 1 base and J by 5 bases, with 12 bases between the two germline ends. CDR3 amino acids: CASSLGRGRDEQYF. The CDR3 coding sequence is TGTGCCAGCAGCTTAGGCAGGGGTAGGGACGAGCAGTACTTC.